A single sample gave rise to the 10 T cell receptor beta chains below, sequenced in a study of T cell clonality in common variable immunodeficiency. Measured with immunoSEQ multiplex PCR; TCRdb has only the in-frame clones, and not every one. The sample offers 25,000 or so clones and no singletons, the top ten holding about 9.1%. Whole-study results and caveats: Common variable immunodeficiency TCR beta sequences reportedly had fewer deletions and N-nucleotide insertions.

Their target antigens are unknown. The material sequenced was peripheral blood mononuclear cells. The receptors were gathered from a human donor with common variable immunodeficiency.

Only a few counts were recorded for this clone. The read stops 3 residues short of the end of the CDR3; the missing end is completed from the germline J gene. The chain couples TRBV30 to TRBJ1-4, with D uncertain. This CDR3 contains 14 residues. From germline, CDR1 is GTSNPN and CDR2 SVGIG (reference sequence). V lost 0 bases and J 1 base, leaving 6 bases between the germline ends. The CDR3: CAWSVSLTNEKLFF. CDR3 DNA (partial): TGTGCCTGGAGTGTCTCCTTAACTAATGAAAAA.

This clone is labeled as medium-sized. The read halts 3 residues ahead of the CDR3 end, with the missing end drawn from the germline J gene. V gene TRBV2 combines with J gene TRBJ2-2; maybe TRBD1 (5 bases). The CDR3 runs 13 residues. V lost 7 bases, J lost 4 bases, and 10 bases lay in between. CDR1 and CDR2 from the germline V gene are SNHLY and FYNNEI. Here the CDR3 reads CASKQVSTGELFF. CDR3 DNA, as far as it was read: TGTGCCAGCAAACAGGTCTCCACCGGGGAG.

With respect to this clone: The read ends 3 residues shy of where the CDR3 ends; the end is completed using the germline J gene. The chain carries TRBV30 and TRBJ2-7; TRBD2 might be the D (5 bases). Deletions cut 1 base from V and 4 bases from J, with 14 bases between. The CDR3 runs to 14 residues. CDR1 is GTSNPN, CDR2 SVGIG, per germline (reference sequence). CDR3 protein: CAWSEKGSGYEQYF. The CDR3 bases that were read are TGTGCCTGGAGTGAGAAAGGGTCGGGGTACGAG.

Of note for this clone: The read gets to within 3 residues of the CDR3 end, and the germline J gene fills in the rest. The chain combines TRBV7-3 with TRBJ2-5, with 13 nucleotides matching TRBD2. V lost 4 bases to trimming and J lost 4 bases; unmatched junction nucleotides: 3. The CDR3 runs to 15 residues. The germline V gene encodes CDR1 SGHTA and CDR2 FQGTGA. CDR3 residues: CASSSGLAGTETQYF. The sequenced CDR3 bases are TGTGCCAGCAGCTCGGGACTAGCGGGGACAGAGACC.

This clone was counted ten times or more. The DNA ends 3 residues before the CDR3 does, and the rest of the CDR3 is filled in from the germline J gene. V is TRBV6-2 or TRBV6-3 and J is TRBJ2-3; a possible D gene is TRBD2 (6 bases). There are 16 residues in the CDR3. Per germline, CDR1 MNHEY and CDR2 SVGEGT. The V end lost 0 bases, the J end lost 2 bases, and 12 bases lay between the germline ends. The chain's CDR3 is CASSYSPGTHTDTQYF. CDR3 bases read: TGTGCCAGCAGTTACTCCCCTGGGACTCACACAGATACG.

A note on this clone: The CDR3 end falls 3 residues outside the read, so it is completed with the germline J gene. The rearrangement joins TRBV7-2 to TRBJ1-6; D is perhaps TRBD1 (6 bases). The germline gives CDR1 SGHTA, CDR2 FQGNSA. The CDR3 covers 14 residues. V lost 5 bases and J lost 10, with 15 bases in between. CDR3 sequence reads: CASSPQQGGSPLHF. Partial CDR3 DNA: TGTGCCAGCAGCCCACAACAGGGTGGCTCACCC.

This clone was found a few times. The read gets to within 3 residues of the CDR3 end, and the germline J gene fills in the rest. The chain has TRBV18 and TRBJ1-1, with 9 bases fitting TRBD1. In germline, CDR1 is KGHSH, CDR2 LQKENI. With V trimmed by 2 bases and J by 3 bases, 13 bases remained unmatched. CDR3 length: 18 amino acids. CDR3: CASSPDRDRALIDTEAFF. Incomplete CDR3 DNA: TGTGCCAGCTCACCAGACCGGGACAGGGCTTTAATAGACACTGAA. Full variable domain (rest looked up from reference TRBV18 and TRBJ1-1): NAGVMQNPRHLVRRRGQEARLRCSPMKGHSHVYWYRQLPEEGLKFMVYLQKENIIDESGMPKERFSAEFPKEGPSILRIQQVVRGDSAAYFCASSPDRDRALIDTEAFFGQGTRLTVV.

In this sample, this clone is medium-sized. The read is 3 residues too short to cover the CDR3 end, so that end is filled in from the germline J gene. This chain links TRBV27 with TRBJ1-2, with 9 bases aligning to TRBD1. The CDR3 covers 15 residues. Germline CDR1 and CDR2: MNHEY and SMNVEV (reference sequence). V dropped 4 bases and J dropped 4; count of bases not matched to a gene: 7. This CDR3 reads CASSSGTGNSYGYTF. The DNA read from the CDR3 is TGTGCCAGCAGTTCCGGGACAGGGAACTCCTATGGC.

In this sample, this clone turned up many times. Read sequence stops 3 residues before the CDR3 end, and the germline J gene provides the missing end. This rearrangement joins TRBV6-2 or TRBV6-3 to TRBJ2-1; TRBD2 might be the D (5 bases). Germline CDR1 and CDR2: MNHEY and SVGEGT. V was clipped by 10 bases and J by 5 bases, with 15 bases between them. The CDR3 extends over 13 amino acids. CDR3 protein: CATRGTSHNEQFF. The covered CDR3 bases are TGTGCCACTCGGGGAACTTCTCACAATGAG.

This clone appeared many times. The CDR3 end is not reached by the read, which stops 3 residues before it; the germline J gene fills it in. V and J are TRBV20-1 and TRBJ2-1; no clear D. CDR1 is DFQATT and CDR2 is SNEGSKA in the germline V gene (reference sequence). This CDR3 has 12 residues. Trimming left V 2 bases short and J 4 bases short, with 6 bases between. The part of the CDR3 DNA that was read is TGCAGTGCTAGACGGGTTTACAATGAG. Amino acids: CSARRVYNE. The CDR3 reads in full as CSARRVYNEQFF.